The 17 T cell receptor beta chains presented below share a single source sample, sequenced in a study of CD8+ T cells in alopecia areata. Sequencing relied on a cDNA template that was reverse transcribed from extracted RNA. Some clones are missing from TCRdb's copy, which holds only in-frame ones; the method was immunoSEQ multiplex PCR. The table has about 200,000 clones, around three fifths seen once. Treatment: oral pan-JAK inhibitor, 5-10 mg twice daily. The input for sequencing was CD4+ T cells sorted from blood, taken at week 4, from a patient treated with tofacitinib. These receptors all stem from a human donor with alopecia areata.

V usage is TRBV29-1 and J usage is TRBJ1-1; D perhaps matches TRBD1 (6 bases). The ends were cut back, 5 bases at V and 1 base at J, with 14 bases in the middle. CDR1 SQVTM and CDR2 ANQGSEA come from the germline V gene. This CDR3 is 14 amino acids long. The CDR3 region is CSVQRTAQNTEAFF. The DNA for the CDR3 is TGCAGCGTTCAAAGGACAGCCCAGAACACTGAAGCTTTCTTT.

The CDR3 loop is CASSLRTGEQYF. CDR3 coding DNA: TGTGCCAGCAGCCTAAGGACGGGGGAGCAGTACTTC. V gene TRBV7-2 combines with J gene TRBJ2-7, with a possible D match to TRBD2 (5 bases). The CDR3 spans 12 residues. Germline V lookup: CDR1 SGHTA, CDR2 FQGNSA. V was shortened by 5 bases and J by 7 bases, with 12 bases between the two germline ends.

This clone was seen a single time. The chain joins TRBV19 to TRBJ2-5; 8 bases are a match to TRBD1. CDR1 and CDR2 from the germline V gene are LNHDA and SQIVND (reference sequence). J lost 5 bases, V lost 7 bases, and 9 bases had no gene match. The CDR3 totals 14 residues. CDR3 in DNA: TGTGCCAGTAACGACAGGGGAGTTGGGGAGACCCAGTACTTC. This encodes CASNDRGVGETQYF.

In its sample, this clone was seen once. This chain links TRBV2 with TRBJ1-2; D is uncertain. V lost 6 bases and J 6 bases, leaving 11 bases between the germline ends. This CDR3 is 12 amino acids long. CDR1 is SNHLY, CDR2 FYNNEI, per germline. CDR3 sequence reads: CASSASGDGYTF. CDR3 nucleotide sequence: TGTGCCAGCAGCGCCTCCGGCGATGGCTACACCTTC. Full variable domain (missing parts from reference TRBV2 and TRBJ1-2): EPEVTQTPSHQVTQMGQEVILRCVPISNHLYFYWYRQILGQKVEFLVSFYNNEISEKSEIFDDQFSVERPDGSNFTLKIRSTKLEDSAMYFCASSASGDGYTFGSGTRLTVV.

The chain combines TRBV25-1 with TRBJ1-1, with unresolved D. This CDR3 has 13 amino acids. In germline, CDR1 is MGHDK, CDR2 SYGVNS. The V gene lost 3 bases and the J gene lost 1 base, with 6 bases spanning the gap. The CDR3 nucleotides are TGTGCCAGCAGTGACCTGGGGAACACTGAAGCTTTCTTT. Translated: CASSDLGNTEAFF. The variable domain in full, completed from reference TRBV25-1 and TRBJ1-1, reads EADIYQTPRYLVIGTGKKITLECSQTMGHDKMYWYQQDPGMELHLIHYSYGVNSTEKGDLSSESTVSRIRTEHFPLTLESARPSHTSQYLCASSDLGNTEAFFGQGTRLTVV.

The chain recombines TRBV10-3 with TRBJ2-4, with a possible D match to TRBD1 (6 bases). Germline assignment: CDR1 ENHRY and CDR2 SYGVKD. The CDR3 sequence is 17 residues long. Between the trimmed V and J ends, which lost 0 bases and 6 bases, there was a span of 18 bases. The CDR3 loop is CAISESLGRGRGNIQYF. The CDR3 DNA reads TGTGCCATCAGTGAGTCGTTGGGCAGGGGTAGAGGAAACATTCAGTACTTC.

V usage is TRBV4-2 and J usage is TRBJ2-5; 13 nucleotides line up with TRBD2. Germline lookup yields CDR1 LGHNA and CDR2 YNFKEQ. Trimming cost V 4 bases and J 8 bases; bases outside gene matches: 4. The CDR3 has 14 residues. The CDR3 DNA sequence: TGTGCCAGCAGCCCGGGGACTAGCGGGACCACCCAGTACTTC. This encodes CASSPGTSGTTQYF.

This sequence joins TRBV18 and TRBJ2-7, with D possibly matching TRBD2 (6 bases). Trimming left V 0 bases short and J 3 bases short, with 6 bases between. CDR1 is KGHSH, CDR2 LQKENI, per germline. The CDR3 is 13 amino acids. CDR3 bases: TGTGCCAGCTCACCACCGGGAGGCTACGAGCAGTACTTC. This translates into CASSPPGGYEQYF.

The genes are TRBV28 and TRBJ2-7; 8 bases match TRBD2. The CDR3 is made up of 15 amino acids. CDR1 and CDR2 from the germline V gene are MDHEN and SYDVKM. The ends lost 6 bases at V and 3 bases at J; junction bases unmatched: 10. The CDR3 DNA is TGTGCCAGCAGCTCAGCGGGGGCAGTGGACTACGAGCAGTACTTC. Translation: CASSSAGAVDYEQYF.

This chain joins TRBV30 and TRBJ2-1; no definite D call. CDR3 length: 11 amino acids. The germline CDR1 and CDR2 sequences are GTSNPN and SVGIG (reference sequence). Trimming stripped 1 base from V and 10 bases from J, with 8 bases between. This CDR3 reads CAWSGREEQFF. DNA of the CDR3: TGTGCCTGGAGTGGACGAGAGGAGCAGTTCTTC.

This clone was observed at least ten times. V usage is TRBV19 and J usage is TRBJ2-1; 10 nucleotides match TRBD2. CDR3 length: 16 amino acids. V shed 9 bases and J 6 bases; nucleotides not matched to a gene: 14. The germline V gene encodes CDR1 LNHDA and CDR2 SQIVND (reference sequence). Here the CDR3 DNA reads TGTGCCAGCGCACCGAGAATTAGCGGGGGGAGCAATGAGCAGTTCTTC. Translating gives CASAPRISGGSNEQFF.

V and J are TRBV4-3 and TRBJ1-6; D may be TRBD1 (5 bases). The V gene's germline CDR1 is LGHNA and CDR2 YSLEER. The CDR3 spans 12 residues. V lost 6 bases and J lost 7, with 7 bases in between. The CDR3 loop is CASRDTNSPLHF. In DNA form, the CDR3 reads TGCGCCAGCAGGGACACCAATTCACCCCTCCACTTT.

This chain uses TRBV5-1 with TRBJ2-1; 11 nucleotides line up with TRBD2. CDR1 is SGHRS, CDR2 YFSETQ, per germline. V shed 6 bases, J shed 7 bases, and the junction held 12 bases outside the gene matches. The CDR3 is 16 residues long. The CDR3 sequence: CASTSMTLAGENEQFF. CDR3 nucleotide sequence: TGCGCCAGCACCTCTATGACACTAGCGGGGGAAAATGAGCAGTTCTTC.

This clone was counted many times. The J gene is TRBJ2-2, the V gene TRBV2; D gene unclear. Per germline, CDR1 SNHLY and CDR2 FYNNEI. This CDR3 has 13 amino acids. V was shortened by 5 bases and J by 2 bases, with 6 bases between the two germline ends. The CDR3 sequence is CASSLSNTGELFF. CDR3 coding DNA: TGTGCCAGCAGTCTAAGTAACACCGGGGAGCTGTTTTTT.

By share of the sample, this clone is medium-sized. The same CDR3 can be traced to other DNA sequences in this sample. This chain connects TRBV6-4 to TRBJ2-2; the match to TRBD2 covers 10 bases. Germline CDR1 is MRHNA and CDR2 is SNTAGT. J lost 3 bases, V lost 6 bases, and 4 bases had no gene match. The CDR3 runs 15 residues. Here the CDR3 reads CASSVAGGDTGELFF. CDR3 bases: TGTGCCAGCAGCGTAGCGGGGGGTGACACCGGGGAGCTGTTTTTT.

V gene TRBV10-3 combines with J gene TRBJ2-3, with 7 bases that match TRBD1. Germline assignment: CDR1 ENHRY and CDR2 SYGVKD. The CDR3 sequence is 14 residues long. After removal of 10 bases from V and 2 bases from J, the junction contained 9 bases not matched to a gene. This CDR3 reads CATNRDSTTDTQYF. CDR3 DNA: TGTGCCACAAACCGGGACAGCACCACAGATACGCAGTATTTT.

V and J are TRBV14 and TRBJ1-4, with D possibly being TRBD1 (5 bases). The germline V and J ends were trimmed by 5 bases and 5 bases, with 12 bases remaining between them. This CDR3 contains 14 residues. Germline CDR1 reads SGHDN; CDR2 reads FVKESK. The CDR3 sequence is CASSKGRLNEKLFF. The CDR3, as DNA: TGTGCCAGCAGCAAGGGACGATTGAATGAAAAACTGTTTTTT.